The rows below give T cell receptor beta chains drawn from one sample of a study of metastatic and nonmetastatic thyroid tumors. TCRdb re-analyzed the PCR reads using MiXCR. The sample includes over 55,000 clones, just under 30% of them seen just once. Specimen: blood. The receptors stem from a female donor with papillary thyroid cancer or a benign thyroid nodule (not recorded which). Some clones in this sample may be carry-over from other donors' samples. Both conserved end residues are part of each CDR3. A D gene is named only where the DNA matches it firmly. Some rows have no size entry. The others give once, few or many, or a class for an expanded clone.

CDR3nt: TGTGCCAGCAGCTTATACGGGGGGCTTGCCAATTCACCCCTCCACTTT
CDR3aa: CASSLYGGLANSPLHF
j_gene: TRBJ1-6
v_gene: TRBV7-3
d_gene: -
abundance: -

CDR3nt: TGTGCCAGCAGGGCTAGCGGGAGCTCCTACGAGCAGTACTTC
CDR3aa: CASRASGSSYEQYF
j_gene: TRBJ2-7
v_gene: TRBV7-3
d_gene: TRBD2
abundance: few

CDR3nt: TGTGCCAGTAGTTCGACAGGGGGCTTTAGCTCCTACAATGAGCAGTTCTTC
CDR3aa: CASSSTGGFSSYNEQFF
j_gene: TRBJ2-1
v_gene: TRBV19
d_gene: TRBD1
abundance: -

CDR3nt: TGTGCCAGCAGCTTTACACTAGCGGGCGCCGGGGAGCTGTTTTTT
CDR3aa: CASSFTLAGAGELFF
j_gene: TRBJ2-2
v_gene: TRBV11-3
d_gene: TRBD2
abundance: few

CDR3nt: TGTGCCAGCAGTTTATTTGGGACTAGCGGGAGGGCCTCCTACGAGCAGTACTTC
CDR3aa: CASSLFGTSGRASYEQYF
j_gene: TRBJ2-7
v_gene: TRBV28
d_gene: TRBD2
abundance: -

CDR3nt: TGTGCCAGTAGTCCGGGACTAGCGGGAGGGCGCTACGAGCAGTACTTC
CDR3aa: CASSPGLAGGRYEQYF
j_gene: TRBJ2-7
v_gene: TRBV19
d_gene: TRBD2
abundance: once

CDR3nt: TGTGCCACCAGTGATTTGTCAGCGGGGGCCTACAATGAGCAGTTCTTC
CDR3aa: CATSDLSAGAYNEQFF
j_gene: TRBJ2-1
v_gene: TRBV24-1
d_gene: TRBD2
abundance: -

CDR3nt: TGCGCCAGCAGCCAAGTCAGCACAGTCTCCTACGAGCAGTACTTC
CDR3aa: CASSQVSTVSYEQYF
j_gene: TRBJ2-7
v_gene: TRBV4-1
d_gene: -
abundance: once

CDR3nt: TGTGCTAGCGGGGGAACGAACGGGGAGCTGTTTTTT
CDR3aa: CASGGTNGELFF
j_gene: TRBJ2-2
v_gene: TRBV6-4
d_gene: TRBD2
abundance: -

CDR3nt: TGTGCCAGCCCCTCGAATGAGCAGTTCTTC
CDR3aa: CASPSNEQFF
j_gene: TRBJ2-1
v_gene: TRBV27
d_gene: -
abundance: few

CDR3nt: TGCGCCAGCAGCCGCACCCAGGGAGGCTCAGATACGCAGTATTTT
CDR3aa: CASSRTQGGSDTQYF
j_gene: TRBJ2-3
v_gene: TRBV4-1
d_gene: -
abundance: -

CDR3nt: TGTGCCAGCACCCTCTCTCCGTGGGCTGAGCAGTTCTTC
CDR3aa: CASTLSPWAEQFF
j_gene: TRBJ2-1
v_gene: TRBV6-1
d_gene: -
abundance: few

CDR3nt: TGTGCCAGCAGTTTCAAACAGTCTGGAAACACCATATATTTT
CDR3aa: CASSFKQSGNTIYF
j_gene: TRBJ1-3
v_gene: TRBV12-3/TRBV12-4
d_gene: -
abundance: few

CDR3nt: TGTGCCAGCAGTTACTCTCTAGCTGACTACGAGCAGTACTTC
CDR3aa: CASSYSLADYEQYF
j_gene: TRBJ2-7
v_gene: TRBV6-2/TRBV6-3
d_gene: -
abundance: medium-sized

CDR3nt: TGTGCCGGAGCGACCCTGGGGAAAAATGAGCAGTTCTTC
CDR3aa: CAGATLGKNEQFF
j_gene: TRBJ2-1
v_gene: TRBV7-2
d_gene: -
abundance: once

CDR3nt: TGTGCCAGCAGTGAAGCGCGAGGGTCGGCTGGAAACACCATATATTTT
CDR3aa: CASSEARGSAGNTIYF
j_gene: TRBJ1-3
v_gene: TRBV6-1
d_gene: -
abundance: few

CDR3nt: TGTGCCAGCAGCCCCAGACAGACCTACACAGATACGCAGTATTTT
CDR3aa: CASSPRQTYTDTQYF
j_gene: TRBJ2-3
v_gene: TRBV9
d_gene: -
abundance: many

CDR3nt: TGTGCCAGCAGTCCTGGGACAGGGACTTCACCCCTCCACTTT
CDR3aa: CASSPGTGTSPLHF
j_gene: TRBJ1-6
v_gene: TRBV6-1
d_gene: TRBD1
abundance: few

CDR3nt: TGTGCCAGCAGTTCTGGACTAGCCCGGGAGACCCAGTACTTC
CDR3aa: CASSSGLARETQYF
j_gene: TRBJ2-5
v_gene: TRBV6-1
d_gene: TRBD2
abundance: few

CDR3nt: TGTGCCAGCAGTTATGGGGACAGAAATTCACCCCTCCACTTT
CDR3aa: CASSYGDRNSPLHF
j_gene: TRBJ1-6
v_gene: TRBV27
d_gene: TRBD1
abundance: few

CDR3nt: TGTGCCAGCACCTACGCGGGGGGCGGAAATGAGCAGTTCTTC
CDR3aa: CASTYAGGGNEQFF
j_gene: TRBJ2-1
v_gene: TRBV6-1
d_gene: TRBD2
abundance: few

CDR3nt: TGCGCCAGCCGGTGGACAGGAGGACCCGAGCAGTACTTC
CDR3aa: CASRWTGGPEQYF
j_gene: TRBJ2-7
v_gene: TRBV5-1
d_gene: TRBD1
abundance: -

CDR3nt: TGCAGTGCTAGAGATTGGGTAAACTACGAGCAGTACTTC
CDR3aa: CSARDWVNYEQYF
j_gene: TRBJ2-7
v_gene: TRBV20-1
d_gene: -
abundance: few

CDR3nt: TGTGCCAGCAGCTTAGCGGGGGGCATCAACTATGGCTACACCTTC
CDR3aa: CASSLAGGINYGYTF
j_gene: TRBJ1-2
v_gene: TRBV7-8
d_gene: -
abundance: few

CDR3nt: TGTGCCAGCAGTCCCGGGGGTGGGTCCTACAATGAGCAGTTCTTC
CDR3aa: CASSPGGGSYNEQFF
j_gene: TRBJ2-1
v_gene: TRBV6-4
d_gene: -
abundance: medium-sized

CDR3nt: TGTGCCAGCTCACACGGACTAGCGCGCTCCTACGAGCAGTACTTC
CDR3aa: CASSHGLARSYEQYF
j_gene: TRBJ2-7
v_gene: TRBV18
d_gene: TRBD2
abundance: many

CDR3nt: TGTGCCACCAGTGACCGGGACAGGGGGCGAGGTAATGAAAAACTGTTTTTT
CDR3aa: CATSDRDRGRGNEKLFF
j_gene: TRBJ1-4
v_gene: TRBV24-1
d_gene: TRBD1
abundance: -

CDR3nt: TGTGCCAGCAGTTACTCAGTGGGGCGCGGACAGGCGGGCACAGATACGCAGTATTTT
CDR3aa: CASSYSVGRGQAGTDTQYF
j_gene: TRBJ2-3
v_gene: TRBV6-6
d_gene: TRBD1
abundance: -

CDR3nt: TGTGCCAGCAGCCCTGGGCAACTCTCCTACAATGAGCAGTTCTTC
CDR3aa: CASSPGQLSYNEQFF
j_gene: TRBJ2-1
v_gene: TRBV7-2
d_gene: -
abundance: many

CDR3nt: TGTGCCAGCAGTTACGCGGGCGAACTTAGGTCACCCCTCCACTTT
CDR3aa: CASSYAGELRSPLHF
j_gene: TRBJ1-6
v_gene: TRBV6-2/TRBV6-3
d_gene: -
abundance: -

CDR3nt: TGTGCCAGCACCCAGCTTCTAGCGCTGCAAGAGACCCAGTACTTC
CDR3aa: CASTQLLALQETQYF
j_gene: TRBJ2-5
v_gene: TRBV6-1
d_gene: -
abundance: -

CDR3nt: TGTGCCAGCAGTCCTCCCCGTGGTGAAGCTTTCTTT
CDR3aa: CASSPPRGEAFF
j_gene: TRBJ1-1
v_gene: TRBV28
d_gene: -
abundance: medium-sized

CDR3nt: TGTGCCAGCAGTTCAGGGGTTCCCAAACCCTACGAGCAGTACTTC
CDR3aa: CASSSGVPKPYEQYF
j_gene: TRBJ2-7
v_gene: TRBV12-3/TRBV12-4
d_gene: -
abundance: few

CDR3nt: TGCGCCAGCAGCTTGGAGGCTAGCGGGTTTGAGACCCAGTACTTC
CDR3aa: CASSLEASGFETQYF
j_gene: TRBJ2-5
v_gene: TRBV5-1
d_gene: TRBD2
abundance: -

CDR3nt: TGCAGCGTTGAAATCTTTGGGACCGCTCCCTACGAGCAGTACTTC
CDR3aa: CSVEIFGTAPYEQYF
j_gene: TRBJ2-7
v_gene: TRBV29-1
d_gene: -
abundance: many

CDR3nt: TGCAGTGCTATACAGCGGGAACCCTACGAGCAGTACTTC
CDR3aa: CSAIQREPYEQYF
j_gene: TRBJ2-7
v_gene: TRBV20-1
d_gene: TRBD2
abundance: few

CDR3nt: TGCAGTGCCCCGACTGGTTCGGGCTCCTATAATTCACCCCTCCACTTT
CDR3aa: CSAPTGSGSYNSPLHF
j_gene: TRBJ1-6
v_gene: TRBV20-1
d_gene: -
abundance: -

CDR3nt: TGCACCAGTGTATTGGGGACTAGCGGGAGTGGTGAGCAGTACTTC
CDR3aa: CTSVLGTSGSGEQYF
j_gene: TRBJ2-7
v_gene: TRBV2
d_gene: TRBD2
abundance: -

CDR3nt: TGTGCCAGCAGCGTACTAGCGGGATCCTACAATGAGCAGTTCTTC
CDR3aa: CASSVLAGSYNEQFF
j_gene: TRBJ2-1
v_gene: TRBV7-8
d_gene: TRBD2
abundance: -

CDR3nt: TGCAGTGCGGAGGAGGGACACTCCTACGAGCAGTACTTC
CDR3aa: CSAEEGHSYEQYF
j_gene: TRBJ2-7
v_gene: TRBV20-1
d_gene: -
abundance: -

CDR3nt: TGTGCCAGCAGTTTTAAGCGGGAGTCTTACAATGAGCAGTTCTTC
CDR3aa: CASSFKRESYNEQFF
j_gene: TRBJ2-1
v_gene: TRBV28
d_gene: TRBD2
abundance: few

CDR3nt: TGTGCCAGCAGCTTAACCCTTGGACTAGCGGGCAGCTACGAGCAGTACTTC
CDR3aa: CASSLTLGLAGSYEQYF
j_gene: TRBJ2-7
v_gene: TRBV11-2
d_gene: TRBD2
abundance: -

CDR3nt: TGTGCCAGCAGTATGACTGACGTAGCCGGGGAGCTGTTTTTT
CDR3aa: CASSMTDVAGELFF
j_gene: TRBJ2-2
v_gene: TRBV6-1
d_gene: -
abundance: few

CDR3nt: TGTGCCAGCAGTTGGGGGAGCGGCACAGATACGCAGTATTTT
CDR3aa: CASSWGSGTDTQYF
j_gene: TRBJ2-3
v_gene: TRBV28
d_gene: -
abundance: -

CDR3nt: TGCAGTGCCAACCCGGGGGCGGACACTGAAGCTTTCTTT
CDR3aa: CSANPGADTEAFF
j_gene: TRBJ1-1
v_gene: TRBV20-1
d_gene: -
abundance: many

CDR3nt: TGTGCCAGCAGCCCCACTAGCGGGAGCTCCTACGAGCAGTACTTC
CDR3aa: CASSPTSGSSYEQYF
j_gene: TRBJ2-7
v_gene: TRBV3-1
d_gene: TRBD2
abundance: -

CDR3nt: TGTGCCAGCAGGGGCTTCTATGGCTACACCTTC
CDR3aa: CASRGFYGYTF
j_gene: TRBJ1-2
v_gene: TRBV12-3/TRBV12-4
d_gene: -
abundance: few

CDR3nt: TGTGCCAGCAGCGTAGGGGCAGCCCCTAACTCTGGAAACACCATATATTTT
CDR3aa: CASSVGAAPNSGNTIYF
j_gene: TRBJ1-3
v_gene: TRBV9
d_gene: -
abundance: medium-sized

CDR3nt: TGTGCCAGCAGTTACTCATCGACAGACTACGAGCAGTACTTC
CDR3aa: CASSYSSTDYEQYF
j_gene: TRBJ2-7
v_gene: TRBV6-6
d_gene: -
abundance: few

CDR3nt: TGTGCCACCCAGGGGGTAGAGAACCCCTACGAGCAGTACTTC
CDR3aa: CATQGVENPYEQYF
j_gene: TRBJ2-7
v_gene: TRBV28
d_gene: TRBD1
abundance: few

CDR3nt: TGTGCCAGCAGCTTGGCCGGCAGGGGGCGAGATGGCTACACCTTC
CDR3aa: CASSLAGRGRDGYTF
j_gene: TRBJ1-2
v_gene: TRBV5-4
d_gene: TRBD1
abundance: -

CDR3nt: TGTGCCAGTAGAGACTGGTCCGACCGGGATAGGAGCTACACCTTC
CDR3aa: CASRDWSDRDRSYTF
j_gene: TRBJ1-2
v_gene: TRBV19
d_gene: -
abundance: few

CDR3nt: TGTGCCAGCAGTTACTCCGGGACAGGTTTGGTCACTGAAGCTTTCTTT
CDR3aa: CASSYSGTGLVTEAFF
j_gene: TRBJ1-1
v_gene: TRBV6-5
d_gene: TRBD1
abundance: few

CDR3nt: TGTGCCAGTAGTATTAGCAGGGGAGGAGCTTTCTTT
CDR3aa: CASSISRGGAFF
j_gene: TRBJ1-1
v_gene: TRBV19
d_gene: -
abundance: few

CDR3nt: TGTGCCAGCAGCGTAACGGGGGGAGCCGACCAGGAGCAGTTCTTC
CDR3aa: CASSVTGGADQEQFF
j_gene: TRBJ2-1
v_gene: TRBV9
d_gene: TRBD2
abundance: -

CDR3nt: TGTGCCAGCAGCTTAGATGGGGGGAGTGAAGCTTTCTTT
CDR3aa: CASSLDGGSEAFF
j_gene: TRBJ1-1
v_gene: TRBV7-6
d_gene: -
abundance: -

CDR3nt: TGCGCCAGCAGTGAGCACGCCAGCGGGAGAGTTGGTGAGCAGTTCTTC
CDR3aa: CASSEHASGRVGEQFF
j_gene: TRBJ2-1
v_gene: TRBV10-2
d_gene: TRBD2
abundance: -

CDR3nt: TGTGCCAGCAGTTTGCGGCTCCGGGACAGGGGGCTCCGTCAGCCCCAGCATTTT
CDR3aa: CASSLRLRDRGLRQPQHF
j_gene: TRBJ1-5
v_gene: TRBV28
d_gene: TRBD1
abundance: -